The T cell receptor beta chain described here comes from a study of T-cell reconstitution after alpha-beta-depleted transplantation in children. A TCRbeta library incorporating unique molecular identifiers was prepared. TCRdb re-called the PCR reads with MiXCR, one entry per CDR3 protein. Among about 610,000 distinct CDR3 sequences listed, roughly a tenth were seen once. CDR3 length: 12 amino acids. The germline gives CDR1 MDHEN, CDR2 SYDVKM. Trimming stripped 8 bases from V and 8 bases from J, with 13 bases between. Source: PBMCs from the stem cell graft donor, taken from the stem cell graft. This TCR derives from a human donor who donated a stem cell graft to a child with acute myeloid leukemia. V gene TRBV28 combines with J gene TRBJ2-1; no clear D. Here the CDR3 reads CASPLSRDEQFF. The CDR3 bases are TGTGCCAGCCCTCTTAGCCGGGATGAGCAGTTCTTC.